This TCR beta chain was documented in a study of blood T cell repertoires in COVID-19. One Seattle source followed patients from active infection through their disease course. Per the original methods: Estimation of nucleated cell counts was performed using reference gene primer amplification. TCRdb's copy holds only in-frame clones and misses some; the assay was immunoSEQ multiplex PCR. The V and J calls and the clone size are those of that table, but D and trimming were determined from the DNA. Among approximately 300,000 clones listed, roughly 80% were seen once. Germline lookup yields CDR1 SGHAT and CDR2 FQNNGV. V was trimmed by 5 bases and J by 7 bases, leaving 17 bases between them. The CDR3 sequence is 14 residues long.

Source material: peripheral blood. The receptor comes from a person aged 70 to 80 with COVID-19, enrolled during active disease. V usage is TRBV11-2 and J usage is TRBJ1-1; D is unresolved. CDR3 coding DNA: TGTGCCAGCAGCGCCTCGACATTCTACAGTGAAGCTTTCTTT. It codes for CASSASTFYSEAFF.